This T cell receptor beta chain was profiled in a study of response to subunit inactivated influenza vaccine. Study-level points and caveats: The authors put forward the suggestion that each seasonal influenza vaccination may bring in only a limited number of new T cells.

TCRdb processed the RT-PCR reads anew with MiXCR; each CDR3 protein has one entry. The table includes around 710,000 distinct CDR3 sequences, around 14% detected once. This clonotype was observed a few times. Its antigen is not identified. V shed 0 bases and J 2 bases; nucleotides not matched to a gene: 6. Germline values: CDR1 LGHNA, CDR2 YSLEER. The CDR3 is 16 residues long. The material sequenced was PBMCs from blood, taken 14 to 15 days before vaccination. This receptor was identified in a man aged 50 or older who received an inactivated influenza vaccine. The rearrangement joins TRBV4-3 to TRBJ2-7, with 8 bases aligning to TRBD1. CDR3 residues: CASSQDPTGGTYEQYF. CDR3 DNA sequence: TGCGCCAGCAGCCAAGATCCAACAGGGGGGACCTACGAGCAGTACTTC.